This is a list of T cell receptor beta chains from one sample in a study of vaccination effects on CD4 cells after COVID-19. What these receptors recognize is not known. Using immunoSEQ multiplex PCR, the repertoire was profiled, and TCRdb retains in-frame clones only, with some absent. The sample carries about 43,000 clones, roughly four fifths recorded once. The input for sequencing was CD4+ T cells from PBMCs cultured with SARS-CoV-2 spike peptides, taken before COVID-19 vaccination. The receptors originated from a human donor who received a COVID-19 vaccine. The CDR3 runs from the conserved cysteine through the conserved F or W. Each record gives: D gene, V gene, J gene, CDR3 protein. D genes are given only for firm matches.

TRBD2	TRBV25-1	TRBJ2-1	CASSGVSGGVILKTEQFF
.	TRBV25-1	TRBJ2-5	CASSEWRDQETQYF
TRBD1	TRBV10-2	TRBJ2-1	CASFNRDRVVNEQFF
.	TRBV19	TRBJ1-3	CASSIVVGNTIYF
.	TRBV4-1	TRBJ1-2	CASSQENDKYYGYTF
.	TRBV7-2	TRBJ1-1	CASSLRYTEAFF
.	TRBV6-5	TRBJ1-2	CASNAGQSNYGYTF
TRBD1	TRBV30	TRBJ1-6	CACLTKRQGNSPLHF
TRBD1	TRBV5-1	TRBJ2-2	CASRDQPGQGTGELFF
.	TRBV5-1	TRBJ2-4	CASSLESGTAKNIQYF
.	TRBV30	TRBJ1-3	CACNWGSGNTIYF
.	TRBV30	TRBJ2-1	CAWTRVLYNEQFF
.	TRBV5-8	TRBJ1-3	CASSLYRLSGNTIYF